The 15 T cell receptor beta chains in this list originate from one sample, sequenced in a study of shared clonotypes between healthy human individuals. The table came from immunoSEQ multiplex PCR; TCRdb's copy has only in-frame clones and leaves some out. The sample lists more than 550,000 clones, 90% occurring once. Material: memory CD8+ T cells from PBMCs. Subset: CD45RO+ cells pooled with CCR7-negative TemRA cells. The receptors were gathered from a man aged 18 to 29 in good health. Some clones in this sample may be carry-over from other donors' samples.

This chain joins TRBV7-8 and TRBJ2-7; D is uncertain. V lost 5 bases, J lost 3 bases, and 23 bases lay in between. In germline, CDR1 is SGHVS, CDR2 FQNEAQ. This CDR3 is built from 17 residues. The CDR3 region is CASSPTRSVIYFYEQYF. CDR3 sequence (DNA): TGTGCCAGCAGCCCCACCCGGAGCGTGATCTATTTCTACGAGCAGTACTTC.

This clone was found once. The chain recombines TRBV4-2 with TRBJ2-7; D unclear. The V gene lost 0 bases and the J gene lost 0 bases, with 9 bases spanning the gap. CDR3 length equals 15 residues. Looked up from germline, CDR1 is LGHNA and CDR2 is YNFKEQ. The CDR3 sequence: CASSQETSSSYEQYF. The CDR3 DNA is TGTGCCAGCAGCCAAGAGACTTCGAGCTCCTACGAGCAGTACTTC.

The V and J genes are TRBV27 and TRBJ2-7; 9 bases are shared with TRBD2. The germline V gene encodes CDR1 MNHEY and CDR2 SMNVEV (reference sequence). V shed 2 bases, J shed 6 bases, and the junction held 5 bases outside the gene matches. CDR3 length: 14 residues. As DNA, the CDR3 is TGTGCCAGCAGTTTACTTGCGGGAGGGGTCGAGCAGTACTTC. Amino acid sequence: CASSLLAGGVEQYF.

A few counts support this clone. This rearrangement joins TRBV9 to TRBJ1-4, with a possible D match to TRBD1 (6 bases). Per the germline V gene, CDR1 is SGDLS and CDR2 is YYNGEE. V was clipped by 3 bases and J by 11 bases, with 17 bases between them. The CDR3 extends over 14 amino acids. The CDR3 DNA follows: TGTGCCAGCAGCGCTAGAGGACAGCGGGAGAAACTGTTTTTT. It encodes CASSARGQREKLFF.

CDR3 sequence (DNA): TGCGCCAGCAGCTCGCCGGGACACCCGTCCTACGAGCAGTACTTC. Translated, it gives CASSSPGHPSYEQYF. This chain links TRBV5-1 with TRBJ2-7, with D maybe TRBD1 (6 bases). V was trimmed by 3 bases and J by 1 base, leaving 14 bases between them. The CDR3 totals 15 residues. Germline values: CDR1 SGHRS, CDR2 YFSETQ.

The CDR3 coding sequence is TGTGCCAGCAGTTTATCGAGTTGGCCCTCCGAGACCCAGTACTTC. It encodes CASSLSSWPSETQYF. The rearrangement joins TRBV27 to TRBJ2-5; D not certain. The length of the CDR3 is 15 residues. Between the trimmed V and J ends, which lost 0 bases and 5 bases, there was a span of 13 bases. The germline CDR1 and CDR2 sequences are MNHEY and SMNVEV (reference sequence).

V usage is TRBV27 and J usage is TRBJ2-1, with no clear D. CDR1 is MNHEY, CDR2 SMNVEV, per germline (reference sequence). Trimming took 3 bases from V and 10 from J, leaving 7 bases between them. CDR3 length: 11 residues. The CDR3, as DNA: TGTGCCAGCAGTTTCGGATGGGAGCAGTTCTTC. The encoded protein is CASSFGWEQFF.

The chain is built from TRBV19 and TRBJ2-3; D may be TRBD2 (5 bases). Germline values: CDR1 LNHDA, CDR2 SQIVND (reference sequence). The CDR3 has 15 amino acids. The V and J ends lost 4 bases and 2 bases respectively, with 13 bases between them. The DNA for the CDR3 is TGTGCCAGTAGTAGACTTGGACTTAACACAGATACGCAGTATTTT. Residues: CASSRLGLNTDTQYF.

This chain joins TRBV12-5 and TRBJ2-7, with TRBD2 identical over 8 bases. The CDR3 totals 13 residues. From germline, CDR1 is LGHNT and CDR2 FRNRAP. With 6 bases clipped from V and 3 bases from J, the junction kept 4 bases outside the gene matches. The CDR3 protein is CASGLAGHYEQYF. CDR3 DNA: TGTGCTAGTGGCTTAGCGGGACACTACGAGCAGTACTTC.

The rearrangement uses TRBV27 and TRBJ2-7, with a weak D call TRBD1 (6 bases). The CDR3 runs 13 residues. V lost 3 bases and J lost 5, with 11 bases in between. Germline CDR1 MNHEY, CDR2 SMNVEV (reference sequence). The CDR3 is CASSFWGQHEQYF. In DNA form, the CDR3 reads TGTGCCAGCAGTTTCTGGGGGCAGCACGAGCAGTACTTC.

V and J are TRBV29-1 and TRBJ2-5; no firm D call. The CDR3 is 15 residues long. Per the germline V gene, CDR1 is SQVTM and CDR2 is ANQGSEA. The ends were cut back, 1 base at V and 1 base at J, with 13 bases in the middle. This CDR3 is CSVEGWLSLQETQYF. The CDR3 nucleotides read TGCAGCGTTGAAGGGTGGCTGAGCCTCCAAGAGACCCAGTACTTC.

The CDR3 DNA sequence: TGTGCCAGTAGTACAGGGGGCCCGGAGACCCAGTACTTC. Translated: CASSTGGPETQYF. The V and J genes are TRBV19 and TRBJ2-5; 8 positions agree with TRBD1. V lost 4 bases to trimming and J lost 5 bases; unmatched junction nucleotides: 3. Germline-derived CDR1 and CDR2 are LNHDA and SQIVND (reference sequence). The CDR3 is 13 residues long.

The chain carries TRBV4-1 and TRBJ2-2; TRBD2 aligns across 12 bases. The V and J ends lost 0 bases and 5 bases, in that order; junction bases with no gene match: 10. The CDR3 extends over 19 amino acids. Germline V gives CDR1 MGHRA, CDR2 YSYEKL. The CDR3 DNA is TGCGCCAGCAGCCAAGATAGCGTGTCTAGCGGGAGGGATACCGGGGAGCTGTTTTTT. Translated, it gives CASSQDSVSSGRDTGELFF.

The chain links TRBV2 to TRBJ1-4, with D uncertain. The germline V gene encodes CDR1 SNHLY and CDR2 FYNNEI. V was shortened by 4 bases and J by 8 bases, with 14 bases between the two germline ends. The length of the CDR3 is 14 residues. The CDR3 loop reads CASSVEAQREKLFF. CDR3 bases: TGTGCCAGCAGTGTTGAGGCCCAAAGGGAAAAACTGTTTTTT.

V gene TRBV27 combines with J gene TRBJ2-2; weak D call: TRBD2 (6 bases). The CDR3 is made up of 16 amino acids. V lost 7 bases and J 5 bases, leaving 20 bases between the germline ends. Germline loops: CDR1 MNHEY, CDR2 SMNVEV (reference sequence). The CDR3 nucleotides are TGTGCCAGCACACCACTAGCCGGGAGTAATACCGGGGAGCTGTTTTTT. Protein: CASTPLAGSNTGELFF.